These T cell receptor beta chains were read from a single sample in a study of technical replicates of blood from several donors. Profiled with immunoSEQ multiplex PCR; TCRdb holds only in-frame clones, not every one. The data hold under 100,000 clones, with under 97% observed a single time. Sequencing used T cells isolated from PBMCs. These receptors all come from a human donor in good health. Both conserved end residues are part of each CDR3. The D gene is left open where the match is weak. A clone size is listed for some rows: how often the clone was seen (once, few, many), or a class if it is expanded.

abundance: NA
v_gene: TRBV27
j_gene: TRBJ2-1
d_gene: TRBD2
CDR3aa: CASMRTSGRGLNEQFF
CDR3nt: TGTGCCAGCATGAGGACTAGCGGGAGGGGGTTAAATGAGCAGTTCTTC

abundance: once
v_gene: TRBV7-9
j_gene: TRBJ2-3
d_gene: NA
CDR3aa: CASSKGGTDTQYF
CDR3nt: TGTGCCAGCAGCAAAGGGGGCACAGATACGCAGTATTTT

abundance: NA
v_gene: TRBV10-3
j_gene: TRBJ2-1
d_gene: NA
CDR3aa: CAISIVPGREQFF
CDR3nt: TGTGCCATCAGCATAGTCCCAGGGAGGGAGCAGTTCTTC

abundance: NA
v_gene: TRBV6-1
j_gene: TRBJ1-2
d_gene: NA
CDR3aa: CASSVDRRPDGTF
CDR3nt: TGTGCCAGCAGTGTCGACAGGAGGCCCGATGGCACCTTC

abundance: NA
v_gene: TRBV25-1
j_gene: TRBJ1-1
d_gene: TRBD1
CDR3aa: CASSGSGTGDTEAFF
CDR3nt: TGTGCCAGCAGTGGGTCCGGGACAGGGGACACTGAAGCTTTCTTT

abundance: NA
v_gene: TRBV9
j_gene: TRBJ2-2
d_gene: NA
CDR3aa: CASSVGGGTGELFF
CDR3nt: TGTGCCAGCAGCGTTGGGGGCGGCACCGGGGAGCTGTTTTTT

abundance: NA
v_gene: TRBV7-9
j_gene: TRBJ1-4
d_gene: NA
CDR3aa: CASSPGGDREKLFF
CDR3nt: TGTGCCAGCAGCCCGGGGGGTGACAGGGAAAAACTGTTTTTT

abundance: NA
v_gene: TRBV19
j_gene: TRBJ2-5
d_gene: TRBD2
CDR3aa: CASSIWRTSGFQETQYF
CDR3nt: TGTGCCAGTAGTATATGGCGGACTAGCGGGTTTCAAGAGACCCAGTACTTC

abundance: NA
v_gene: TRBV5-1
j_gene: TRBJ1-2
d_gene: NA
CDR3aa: CASSLVRGSNYGYTF
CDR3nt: TGCGCCAGCAGCTTAGTTCGGGGGTCCAACTATGGCTACACCTTC

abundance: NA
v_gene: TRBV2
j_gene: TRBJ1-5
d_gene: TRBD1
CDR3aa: CASRATGESGQPQHF
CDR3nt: TGTGCCAGCAGAGCAACAGGGGAGAGCGGTCAGCCCCAGCATTTT